This T cell receptor (beta chain) was profiled in a study of blood T cell repertoires in COVID-19. The wider study: Acute and convalescent COVID-19 samples came from the United States, Italy and Spain. The analysed material was cDNA or gDNA that came from T cells, B-cell-depleted T cells, or PBMCs.

The assay was immunoSEQ multiplex PCR, and TCRdb's table has in-frame clones only and misses some. The sample has under 150,000 clones, roughly four fifths seen once; the top ten hold under 5%. The CDR3 runs 14 residues. Germline V gene data show CDR1 as MNHNY and CDR2 as SVGAGI (reference sequence). J lost 2 bases, V lost 2 bases, and 0 bases had no gene match. This receptor was identified in a woman aged 60-75 years with acute or convalescent COVID-19. Sequences were obtained from peripheral blood. This rearrangement joins TRBV6-6 to TRBJ2-7; 10 nucleotides match TRBD1. Here the CDR3 reads CASSYGQGAYEQYF. In DNA form, the CDR3 reads TGTGCCAGCAGTTACGGACAGGGGGCCTACGAGCAGTACTTC.